This T cell receptor beta chain comes out of a study of regulatory T cells in long-lasting Graves disease. V was clipped by 4 bases and J by 6 bases; unmatched bases: 15. CDR3 length: 16 amino acids. Germline CDR1 SGHKS, CDR2 YYEKEE (reference sequence). Indicated time point: newly diagnosed GD, antithyroid drugs for less than 3 months. RNA from PBMCs was the source of the TCR library. Arm-PCR with iRepertoire HTBI primers amplified the CDR3 regions for these TCR beta libraries. TCRdb passed the multiplex PCR reads through MiXCR, listing each CDR3 protein once. The table shows a few hundred thousand distinct CDR3 sequences, with 14% occurring only once. This clonotype was seen many times. Its antigen is as yet unknown. General observations from the study: Repertoires from persistent disease leaned toward TRBV28, TRBJ1-2 and TRBJ2-5.

This sample was also put to use in a study of T cells in Graves' hyperthyroidism and ophthalmopathy. That report adds: Researchers ran a first-round RT-PCR on the TCR CDR3 using the HTBI primer set. In blood, most of the thyroid clonotypes expanded above 0.001 were also present. A 13 V-J signature model discriminated ophthalmopathy versus stable hyperthyroidism.

Source: peripheral blood mononuclear cells (PBMCs), taken at new diagnosis, from a patient treated with antithyroid drugs. The clonotype was recovered from a woman aged 45-65 years with Graves disease. The V gene is TRBV5-5, the J gene TRBJ1-1; TRBD1 matches 7 bases. CDR3 sequence (DNA): TGTGCCAGCAGCCCTATCTGGGCCGTAGGGACAGCTGAAGCTTTCTTT. Protein product: CASSPIWAVGTAEAFF.